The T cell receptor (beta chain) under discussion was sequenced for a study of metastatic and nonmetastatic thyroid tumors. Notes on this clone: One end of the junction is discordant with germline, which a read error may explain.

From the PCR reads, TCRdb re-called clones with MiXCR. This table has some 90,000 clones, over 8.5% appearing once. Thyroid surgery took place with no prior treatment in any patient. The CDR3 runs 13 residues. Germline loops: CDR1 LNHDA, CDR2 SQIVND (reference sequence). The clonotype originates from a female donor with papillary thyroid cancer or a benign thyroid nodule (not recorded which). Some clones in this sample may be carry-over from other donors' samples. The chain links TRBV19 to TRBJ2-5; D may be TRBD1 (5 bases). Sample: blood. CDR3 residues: CASSPRRGETEYF. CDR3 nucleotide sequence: TGTGCCAGTAGTCCTCGTAGGGGTGAGACCGAGTACTTC.